Reported below is one T cell receptor beta chain. The target of this receptor is not known. No clone much larger than this one lies a single base away; base qualities are absent. The time point label for this specimen denotes: baseline before first vaccination. Vaccinee samples were obtained from the UK trials COV001 and COV002, which included a single-blind randomized controlled phase 2/3 trial of AZD1222 (ChAdOx1 nCoV-19) in healthy adults. Trial participant PBMC samples were collected at day 0 and day 28 after the second dose for TCRbeta chain sequencing. The record originates from a study of T cell responses to AZD1222 COVID-19 vaccine (dated by TCRdb to the early 2020s). As for the study more broadly: Because spike-specific TCR depth and breadth did not differ between the two schedules, AZD1222 recipients who got a second dose at roughly 4 weeks were pooled with those who got a second dose at roughly 12 weeks. Trial participants were enrolled by age into 18-55, 56-69 and 70-plus year subgroups, with 148, 28 and 57 TCR-sequenced participants respectively. TCR sequencing covered 233 trial participants: 200 to 210 given two doses of AZD1222 and approximately 26 given two doses of MenACWY control vaccine. The full study reports these points: Conclusions about previously exposed vaccinees were limited because only a handful of AZD1222 recipients were SARS-CoV-2 seropositive at baseline. Because no samples from the day 14 peak response were available, repertoires could be characterized only after the peak T cell response. Participants were mostly white British, with more females than males. The authors suggested clonal diversity may have been underestimated. After two AZD1222 doses, both the breadth and the depth of spike-specific TCRs were significantly higher than at day 0 and than in MenACWY recipients. The 56-69-year group was small, and its depth increase did not reach significance, likely because of low power. Epitopes outside the regions mutated in the B.1.351 and B.1.1.7 variants were reportedly recognized by nearly half of the unique spike-specific TCRs. CD4 TCRs associated with the vaccine covered the entire spike protein, and the dominant responses were in regions 160-218 and 743-854.

In the germline V gene, CDR1 corresponds to SGDLS and CDR2 to YYNGEE. Including the terminal cysteine and phenylalanine, the CDR3 comprises 13 residues. The read is trimmed to its CDR3 DNA, 39 bases read in frame from base 1. The V and J ends are trimmed by 5 bases and 1 base, leaving 9 bases between them. The CDR3 regions of human TCRbeta chains were subjected to immunosequencing. Per the authors' processing: TCRs in the repertoires were compared against a reference library of SARS-CoV-2-specific TCRs that had been generated with the MIRA antigen-specificity platform. Breadth was defined as the fraction of unique TCRs that were SARS-CoV-2-associated, and depth was defined as the fraction of total T cells that were SARS-CoV-2-associated. Each spike-specific TCR was assigned to its reactive spike region and to a CD4 or CD8 class using the MIRA data. Log10-transformed breadth and depth values were compared by one-way ANOVA with Sidak's multiple comparisons tests. TCRdb retrieved this table from immuneACCESS and kept in-frame rearrangements only. Not all clones are present; in checked studies, unresolved V genes account for under half, and no reason is known for the remainder. Clonal size and the V and J genes are those of that table, whereas D and trimming came from the DNA. In this sample the table shows about 120,000 clones, about 89% of which occur a single time. The biggest ten clones account for approximately 1.5% of the sample.

The chain joins TRBV9 to TRBJ1-1; a tentative D call is TRBD1 (5 bases match). The specimen comprised peripheral blood, sampled on day 0 of AZD1222 vaccination. The receptor comes from an adult in good health. The nucleotides are TGTGCCAGCAGACAGACAGCGAACACTGAAGCTTTCTTT. Its translation reads: CASRQTANTEAFF.